A selection of T cell receptor beta chains follows, all from one sample in a study of blood T cell repertoires in COVID-19. Generated by immunoSEQ multiplex PCR, the TCRdb table keeps only in-frame clones and is missing some. The repertoire holds around 230,000 clones, 83% seen once, with under 3% in the top ten. The sample comprised peripheral blood. Receptors were obtained from a woman aged 40 to 55 with active or convalescent COVID-19. The CDR3 runs from the conserved cysteine through the conserved F or W. The D gene is left open where the match is weak. Where a row states a size, it is once, few, many or the class of an expanded clone; other rows omit it.

.,TRBV7-9,.,TRBJ1-1,TGTGCCAGCAGTTACAGGGAGAACACTGAAGCTTTCTTT,CASSYRENTEAFF
once,TRBV19,.,TRBJ2-1,TGTGCCAGTAAGTTGAGGTCGGAATACAATGAGCAGTTCTTC,CASKLRSEYNEQFF
.,TRBV10-3,TRBD2,TRBJ2-7,TGTGCCATCAGTGTCCCGGGACTAGCGGGGGCGAAGTACGAGCAGTACTTC,CAISVPGLAGAKYEQYF
few,TRBV6-5,.,TRBJ1-1,TGTGCCAGCCCAACATCTCCCCGCGGAGCTTTCTTT,CASPTSPRGAFF
.,TRBV24-1,TRBD1,TRBJ1-3,TGTGCCACCAGTCACGGACAGGGGATGGGAAACACCATATATTTT,CATSHGQGMGNTIYF
.,TRBV7-3,.,TRBJ2-7,TGTGCCAGCAGCTTAACAAATTCAGGGACTGGCGAGCAGTACTTC,CASSLTNSGTGEQYF
.,TRBV7-3,.,TRBJ2-3,TGTGCCAGCAGCTTAAGCGTACCAGGGTCTAGCACAGATACGCAGTATTTT,CASSLSVPGSSTDTQYF
.,TRBV25-1,.,TRBJ1-1,TGTGCCAGCAGTGATCAGCACAGCGAAGCTTTCTTT,CASSDQHSEAFF
.,TRBV27,.,TRBJ1-5,TGTGCCAGCAGTCTAAATGCTGGCAGGGTTGGCAATCAGCCCCAGCATTTT,CASSLNAGRVGNQPQHF
.,TRBV9,.,TRBJ2-1,TGTGCCAGCAGCAATCAGGGGTTCAATGAGCAGTTCTTC,CASSNQGFNEQFF
.,TRBV7-9,.,TRBJ1-1,TGTGCCAGCAGCATTTCACAGGAAGCTAAAGCTTTCTTT,CASSISQEAKAFF
few,TRBV19,.,TRBJ1-6,TGTGCCAGTAGTCCCCGTCCTACCCCCGGCCGGGATAATTCACCCCTCCACTTT,CASSPRPTPGRDNSPLHF
.,TRBV2,.,TRBJ2-5,TGTGCCAGTCGCAGGGGCCCCCAAGAGACCCAGTACTTC,CASRRGPQETQYF
.,TRBV30,.,TRBJ2-7,TGTGCCTGGACTAGGCCTAACTCCTACGAGCAGTACTTC,CAWTRPNSYEQYF
few,TRBV4-1,.,TRBJ2-7,TGCGCCAGCAGCCAAGAGTCCAGGGTCGGGCAGTACTTC,CASSQESRVGQYF
.,TRBV18,.,TRBJ1-2,TGTGCCAGCTCAGGAGACAAGGGGAACTATGGCTACACCTTC,CASSGDKGNYGYTF
.,TRBV13,.,TRBJ1-3,TGTGCCAGCAGCCGCACAGGTCCACCAAACACCATATATTTT,CASSRTGPPNTIYF
.,TRBV5-6,.,TRBJ1-2,TGTGCCAGCAGCTTGTCAGGTCGGGGCTATGGCTACACCTTC,CASSLSGRGYGYTF
.,TRBV7-8,TRBD2,TRBJ2-1,TGTGCCAGCAGCCGAGGAGGACTAGCGGAAAGATACAATGAGCAGTTCTTC,CASSRGGLAERYNEQFF
.,TRBV11-3,.,TRBJ2-5,TGTGCCAGCACAGAACAAGAGACCCAGTACTTC,CASTEQETQYF
once,TRBV6-5,.,TRBJ1-2,TGTGCCAGCAGTTACTCGAAGCAGGGGTCCTATGGCTACACCTTC,CASSYSKQGSYGYTF
.,TRBV20-1,.,TRBJ1-1,TGCAGTGCCGGACAGAACACTGAAGCTTTCTTT,CSAGQNTEAFF
once,TRBV9,TRBD1,TRBJ2-1,TGTGCCAGCAGCCAGGTAGGACAGGGAAACAATGAGCAGTTCTTC,CASSQVGQGNNEQFF
few,TRBV7-9,TRBD2,TRBJ2-3,TGTGCCAGCAGCTTATTTGGATTAGCGGGGGGACCAACAGATACGCAGTATTTT,CASSLFGLAGGPTDTQYF
.,TRBV9,.,TRBJ2-2,TGTGCCAGCAGCGTAGATCCAGGGCTGGACACCGGGGAGCTGTTTTTT,CASSVDPGLDTGELFF
.,TRBV7-2,.,TRBJ2-5,TGTGCCAGCAGCTTAGAAGGGGGGGTCCAAGAGACCCAGTACTTC,CASSLEGGVQETQYF
.,TRBV5-4,TRBD1,TRBJ1-2,TGTGCCAGCAGATCAACGCATACCGGGACAGGGGATGGGGGCTACACCTTC,CASRSTHTGTGDGGYTF
once,TRBV11-3,TRBD1,TRBJ2-7,TGTGCCAGCAGCTCGGACAGGTCCATGCACGAGCAGTACTTC,CASSSDRSMHEQYF
few,TRBV29-1,.,TRBJ1-1,TGCAGCGTTGCCCGGACGGAGGACACTGAAGCTTTCTTT,CSVARTEDTEAFF
.,TRBV5-1,.,TRBJ2-6,TGCGCCAGCAGCTTGGCCACTCGACCGGGGGGGGCCAACGTCCTGACTTTC,CASSLATRPGGANVLTF
.,TRBV20-1,TRBD1,TRBJ2-3,TGCAGTGCTAGTTCCGGGACAGGGGGCACAGATACGCAGTATTTT,CSASSGTGGTDTQYF
.,TRBV4-2,.,TRBJ2-7,TGTGCCAGCAGCCAAGAGGTTAGTCGGCAGTACTTC,CASSQEVSRQYF
.,TRBV6-2/TRBV6-3,TRBD1,TRBJ1-4,TGTGCCAGCAGCCCGACAGGGTTTAATGAAAAACTGTTTTTT,CASSPTGFNEKLFF
.,TRBV7-9,TRBD1,TRBJ1-5,TGTGCCAGCAGCCGATGGGTCGGACAGGGGAATCAGCCCCAGCATTTT,CASSRWVGQGNQPQHF
.,TRBV7-3,TRBD2,TRBJ2-5,TGTGCCAGCAGCTTAGGGACTAGCGGGAGAGGGGGCCAAGAGACCCAGTACTTC,CASSLGTSGRGGQETQYF
.,TRBV19,.,TRBJ1-2,TGTGCCAGTAGCGGCCTATTGGACTTCGACTATGGCTACACCTTC,CASSGLLDFDYGYTF
.,TRBV19,.,TRBJ1-2,TGTGCCAGTAGTATAATGGGAGCCACGGGAAATGGCTACACCTTC,CASSIMGATGNGYTF
.,TRBV5-1,TRBD1,TRBJ2-1,TGCGCCAGCAGCTCCTCCCTCCGGGACAGGGCTTACAATGAGCAGTTCTTC,CASSSSLRDRAYNEQFF
few,TRBV28,.,TRBJ1-4,TGTGCCACCTCGAGGACAGCAACTAATGAAAAACTGTTTTTT,CATSRTATNEKLFF
few,TRBV6-5,.,TRBJ2-7,TGTGCCAGCACCCCCCCGGGGGACTCGAACTACGAGCAGTACTTC,CASTPPGDSNYEQYF
.,TRBV9,.,TRBJ1-6,TGTGCCAGCAGCGTAGATAGAACAGTATCCTATAATTCACCCCTCCACTTT,CASSVDRTVSYNSPLHF
.,TRBV4-3,TRBD2,TRBJ2-2,TGCGCCAGCAGCCAGGCGGGGGGACAACAAACCGGGGAGCTGTTTTTT,CASSQAGGQQTGELFF
.,TRBV9,.,TRBJ1-2,TGTGCCAGCAGCGTAGGGTACAGGGATGGCTACACCTTC,CASSVGYRDGYTF
few,TRBV18,TRBD1,TRBJ1-5,TGTGCCAGCTCACCGGAACAGGGGGCAAATCAGCCCCAGCATTTT,CASSPEQGANQPQHF
.,TRBV7-7,TRBD1,TRBJ2-5,TGTGCTAGCAGCTTAGGGGGACAGGCACAAGAGACCCAGTACTTC,CASSLGGQAQETQYF
.,TRBV7-2,.,TRBJ2-7,TGTGCCAGCAGCTTATATGTCGGCTACGAGCAGTACTTC,CASSLYVGYEQYF
.,TRBV11-2,.,TRBJ2-1,TGTGCCAGCACTAGTCGCCTCCTAGGGGGGCAGTTCTTC,CASTSRLLGGQFF
.,TRBV6-5,.,TRBJ1-1,TGTGCCAGCAGTAGGGGTGGGAACACTGAAGCTTTCTTT,CASSRGGNTEAFF
.,TRBV6-1,TRBD1,TRBJ2-6,TGTGCCAGCAGTGAATTTAGGACAGGGAGCGCTGGGGCCAACGTCCTGACTTTC,CASSEFRTGSAGANVLTF
.,TRBV7-9,.,TRBJ2-1,TGTGCCAGCAGCTTAGCGGTAGTTGCCGATGAGCAGTTCTTC,CASSLAVVADEQFF
.,TRBV15,.,TRBJ2-1,TGTGCCACCAGCAGAGACAGCGCCGATGAGCAGTTCTTC,CATSRDSADEQFF
.,TRBV27,.,TRBJ2-2,TGTGCCAGCAGTTTCGGCGGTCCCCCCGGGGAGCTGTTTTTT,CASSFGGPPGELFF
.,TRBV27,TRBD2,TRBJ2-2,TGTGCCAGCAGGAGACCGGGACTAGCGGGGGAGCTGTTTTTT,CASRRPGLAGELFF
.,TRBV30,.,TRBJ1-2,TGTGCCTGGAGTGTACCACCAGGGAACTATGGCTACACCTTC,CAWSVPPGNYGYTF
.,TRBV30,TRBD1,TRBJ1-4,TGTGCCTGGAGTCAGACAGGGGGGAGTGAAAAACTGTTTTTT,CAWSQTGGSEKLFF